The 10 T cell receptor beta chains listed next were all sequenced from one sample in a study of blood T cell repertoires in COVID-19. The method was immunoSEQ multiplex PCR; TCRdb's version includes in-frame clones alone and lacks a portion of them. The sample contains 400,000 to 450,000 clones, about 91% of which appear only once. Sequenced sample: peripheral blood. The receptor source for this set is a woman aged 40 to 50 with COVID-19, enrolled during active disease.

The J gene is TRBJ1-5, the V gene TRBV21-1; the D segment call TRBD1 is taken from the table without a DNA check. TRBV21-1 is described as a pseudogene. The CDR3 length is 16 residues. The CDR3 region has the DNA TGTGCCAGCAGCAACGAACCGACAGGCCTAGTTCAGCCCCAGCATTTT. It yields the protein CASSNEPTGLVQPQHF.

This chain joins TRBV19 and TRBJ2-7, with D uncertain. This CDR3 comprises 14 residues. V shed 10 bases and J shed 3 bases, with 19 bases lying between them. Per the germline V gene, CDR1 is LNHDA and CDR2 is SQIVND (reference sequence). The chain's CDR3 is CATQADSAGYEQYF. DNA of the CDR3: TGTGCCACCCAAGCCGACTCTGCCGGCTACGAGCAGTACTTC. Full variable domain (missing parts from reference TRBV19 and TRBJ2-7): DGGITQSPKYLFRKEGQNVTLSCEQNLNHDAMYWYRQDPGQGLRLIYYSQIVNDFQKGDIAEGYSVSREKKESFPLTVTSAQKNPTAFYLCATQADSAGYEQYFGPGTRLTVT.

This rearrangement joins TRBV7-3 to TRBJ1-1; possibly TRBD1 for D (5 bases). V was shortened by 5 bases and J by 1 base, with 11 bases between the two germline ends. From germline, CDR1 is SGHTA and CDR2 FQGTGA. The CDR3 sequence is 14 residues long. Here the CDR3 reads CASSRDGANTEAFF. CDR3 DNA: TGTGCCAGCAGCCGCGATGGGGCGAACACTGAAGCTTTCTTT.

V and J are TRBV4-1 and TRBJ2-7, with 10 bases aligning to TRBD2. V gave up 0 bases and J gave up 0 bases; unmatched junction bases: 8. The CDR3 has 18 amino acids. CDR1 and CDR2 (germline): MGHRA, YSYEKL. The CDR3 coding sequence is TGCGCCAGCAGCCAAGATACAAGCGGGAGGGTGTCCTCCTACGAGCAGTACTTC. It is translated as CASSQDTSGRVSSYEQYF.

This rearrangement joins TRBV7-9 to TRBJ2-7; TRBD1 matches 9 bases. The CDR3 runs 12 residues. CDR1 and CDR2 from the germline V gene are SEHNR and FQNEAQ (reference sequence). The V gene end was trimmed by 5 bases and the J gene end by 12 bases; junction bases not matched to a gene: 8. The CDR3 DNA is TGTGCCAGCAGCGTCCCGGGACAGGGTCCGTACTTC. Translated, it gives CASSVPGQGPYF.

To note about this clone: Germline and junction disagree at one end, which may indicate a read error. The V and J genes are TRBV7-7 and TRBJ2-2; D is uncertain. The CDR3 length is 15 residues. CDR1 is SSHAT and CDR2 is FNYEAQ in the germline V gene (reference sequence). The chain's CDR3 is CASSLDLRDTGELFF. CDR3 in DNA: TGTGCTAGCAGCTTAGATTTAAGAGACACCGGGGAGCTGTTTTTT.

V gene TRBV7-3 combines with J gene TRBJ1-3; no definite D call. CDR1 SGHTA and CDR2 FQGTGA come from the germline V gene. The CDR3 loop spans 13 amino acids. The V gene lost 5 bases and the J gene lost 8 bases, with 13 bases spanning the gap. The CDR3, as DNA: TGTGCCAGCAGCCTATACGGTTCGGACACCATATATTTT. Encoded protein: CASSLYGSDTIYF. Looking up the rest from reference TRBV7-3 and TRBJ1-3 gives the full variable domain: GAGVSQTPSNKVTEKGKYVELRCDPISGHTALYWYRQSLGQGPEFLIYFQGTGAADDSGLPNDRFFAVRPEGSVSTLKIQRTERGDSAVYLCASSLYGSDTIYFGEGSWLTVV.

In nucleotides, the CDR3 is TGTGCCAGCAGCCATCCAGGCCGGGGAGCGGGAGCGTTAGAGCAGTACTTC. It yields the protein CASSHPGRGAGALEQYF. The gene calls are TRBV28 and TRBJ2-7; 8 positions match TRBD2. Trimming took 6 bases from V and 7 from J; bases not matched to a gene: 20. The CDR3 has 17 residues. Germline V gene sequence: CDR1 MDHEN, CDR2 SYDVKM.

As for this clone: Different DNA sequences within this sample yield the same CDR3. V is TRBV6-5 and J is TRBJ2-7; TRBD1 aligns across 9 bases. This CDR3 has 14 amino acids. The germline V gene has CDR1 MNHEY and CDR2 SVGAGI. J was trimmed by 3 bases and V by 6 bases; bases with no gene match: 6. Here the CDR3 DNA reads TGTGCCAGCAGCACTGGGACAGGGATCTACGAGCAGTACTTC. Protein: CASSTGTGIYEQYF.

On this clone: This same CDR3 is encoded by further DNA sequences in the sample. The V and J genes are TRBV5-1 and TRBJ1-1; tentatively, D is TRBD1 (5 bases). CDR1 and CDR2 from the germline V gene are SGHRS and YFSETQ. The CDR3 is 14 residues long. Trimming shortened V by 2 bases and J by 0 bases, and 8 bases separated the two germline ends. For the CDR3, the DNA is TGCGCCAGCAGCTTATCGGGGGTGAACACTGAAGCTTTCTTT. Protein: CASSLSGVNTEAFF.